These 18 T cell receptor beta chains share one sample of origin, sequenced in a study of response to subunit inactivated influenza vaccine. TCRdb analysed the RT-PCR reads with MiXCR anew, one entry per CDR3 protein. The sample contains roughly 650,000 distinct CDR3 sequences, 15% to 18% of which appear only once. This specimen was PBMCs from blood, taken approximately 13 days after vaccination. All receptors derive from a man in his forties or fifties who received an inactivated influenza vaccine.

The chain recombines TRBV11-2 with TRBJ2-1, with 9 bases matching TRBD1. CDR1 is SGHAT, CDR2 FQNNGV, per germline. The CDR3 is made up of 14 amino acids. Germline trimming cut 5 bases from V and 15 bases from J; bases unmatched to any gene: 14. The CDR3 coding sequence is TGTGCCAGCAGCGAAGACTTCGGGACAGGGTTTCGGTTCTTC. Translating gives CASSEDFGTGFRFF.

This chain uses TRBV5-1 with TRBJ2-1; TRBD2 aligns across 8 bases. This CDR3 is built from 17 residues. Germline V CDR1 and CDR2: SGHRS, YFSETQ. The V segment lost 2 bases and the J segment 0 bases; nucleotides outside the gene matches: 7. The CDR3 region has the DNA TGCGCCAGCAGCTTACCTTTAGCGGGGTCCTCCTACAATGAGCAGTTCTTC. This gives the protein CASSLPLAGSSYNEQFF.

This clonotype was picked up a small number of times. The genes are TRBV11-2 and TRBJ2-7; TRBD1 aligns across 7 bases. Germline V CDR1 and CDR2: SGHAT, FQNNGV. V lost 6 bases and J lost 3; bases outside the gene matches: 8. There are 14 residues in the CDR3. As DNA, the CDR3 is TGTGCCAGCAGTGTAGGGGGCGCATACTACGAGCAGTACTTC. This encodes CASSVGGAYYEQYF.

The chain uses TRBV11-2 and TRBJ1-1; D remains unclear. Germline V CDR1 and CDR2: SGHAT, FQNNGV. The CDR3 is 14 amino acids. The V gene lost 4 bases and the J gene lost 1 base, with 10 bases spanning the gap. In DNA form, the CDR3 reads TGTGCCAGCAGCTATGCCGGACCGAACACTGAAGCTTTCTTT. Translated: CASSYAGPNTEAFF.

Ten or more counts support this clonotype. The V and J genes are TRBV7-8 and TRBJ2-7, with D possibly being TRBD1 (5 bases). The CDR3 is made up of 14 amino acids. The V and J ends lost 2 bases and 2 bases respectively, with 10 bases between them. The V gene's germline CDR1 is SGHVS and CDR2 FQNEAQ. CDR3 amino acids: CASSLRTKTYEQYF. CDR3 DNA sequence: TGTGCCAGCAGCTTACGGACAAAAACCTACGAGCAGTACTTC.

This clonotype was counted only a few times. The rearrangement links TRBV5-1 to TRBJ1-4; D is ambiguous. The germline V gene encodes CDR1 SGHRS and CDR2 YFSETQ. Trimming removed 2 bases at V and 6 bases at J, with 11 bases between. The CDR3 has 14 residues. The CDR3 sequence: CASSFDGRDEKLFF. CDR3 bases: TGCGCCAGCAGCTTTGACGGGCGGGATGAAAAACTGTTTTTT.

For the CDR3, the DNA is TGTGCCAGCAGGTCGACAGGGTTACGGTCCGAGCAGTACTTC. Protein product: CASRSTGLRSEQYF. The chain joins TRBV6-2 or TRBV6-3 to TRBJ2-7, with 7 bases that match TRBD1. The CDR3 is made up of 14 amino acids. Germline values: CDR1 MNHEY, CDR2 SVGEGT. Trimming at V came to 6 bases and at J to 6 bases, leaving 11 bases not matched to a gene.

This clonotype was observed a few times. The chain combines TRBV7-9 with TRBJ1-5; D unresolved. CDR1 is SEHNR and CDR2 is FQNEAQ in the germline V gene (reference sequence). V dropped 5 bases and J dropped 7 bases, with 9 bases sitting between them. The length of the CDR3 is 12 residues. The CDR3 here is CASSNTGQPQHF. For the CDR3, the DNA is TGTGCCAGCAGCAACACGGGGCAGCCCCAGCATTTT.

The chain has TRBV5-6 and TRBJ2-1; D may be TRBD2 (6 bases). Trimming stripped 1 base from V and 5 bases from J, with 13 bases between. The CDR3 sequence is 15 residues long. Germline lookup yields CDR1 SGHDT and CDR2 YYEEEE. The CDR3 loop reads CASSLYGTFDNEQFF. The CDR3 DNA follows: TGTGCCAGCAGCTTGTACGGGACTTTTGACAATGAGCAGTTCTTC. Combining the CDR3 with reference TRBV5-6 and TRBJ2-1 gives the whole variable domain DAGVTQSPTHLIKTRGQQVTLRCSPKSGHDTVSWYQQALGQGPQFIFQYYEEEERQRGNFPDRFSGHQFPNYSSELNVNALLLGDSALYLCASSLYGTFDNEQFFGPGTRLTVL.

The chain recombines TRBV7-2 with TRBJ2-7; 10 positions match TRBD2. V dropped 10 bases and J dropped 3; count of bases not matched to a gene: 12. CDR1 and CDR2 (germline): SGHTA, FQGNSA. The CDR3 is 15 amino acids. CDR3 region: CATVLAGGGYYEQYF. DNA for the CDR3: TGTGCCACCGTCTTAGCGGGAGGAGGTTACTACGAGCAGTACTTC. Drawing the rest from reference TRBV7-2 and TRBJ2-7, the complete variable domain is GAGVSQSPSNKVTEKGKDVELRCDPISGHTALYWYRQSLGQGLEFLIYFQGNSAPDKSGLPSDRFSAERTGGSVSTLTIQRTQQEDSAVYLCATVLAGGGYYEQYFGPGTRLTVT.

This clonotype appeared a few times. The chain combines TRBV29-1 with TRBJ2-7; TRBD1 is a possible D gene (6 bases). The CDR3 is 11 residues long. Germline V CDR1 and CDR2: SQVTM, ANQGSEA. Trimming removed 6 bases at V and 3 bases at J, with 9 bases between. CDR3 DNA sequence: TGCAGCGTGGGACACGGCTACGAGCAGTACTTC. Encoded protein: CSVGHGYEQYF.

The chain links TRBV5-4 to TRBJ2-3; 9 positions agree with TRBD1. The CDR3 extends over 15 amino acids. The V segment lost 4 bases and the J segment 1 base; nucleotides outside the gene matches: 4. Germline loops: CDR1 SGHNT, CDR2 YYREEE (reference sequence). CDR3 amino acids: CASSAGDRGTDTQYF. The CDR3 nucleotides read TGTGCCAGCAGCGCTGGGGACAGGGGCACAGATACGCAGTATTTT.

The chain combines TRBV5-1 with TRBJ2-5, with 7 bases that match TRBD2. Germline V gene lookup returns CDR1 SGHRS and CDR2 YFSETQ. The CDR3 totals 16 residues. J lost 1 base, V lost 1 base, and 7 bases had no gene match. DNA of the CDR3: TGCGCCAGCAGCTTGAATGTCTGGGGGGGCCAAGAGACCCAGTACTTC. Translation: CASSLNVWGGQETQYF.

This clonotype has a count of ten or more. The genes are TRBV7-6 and TRBJ2-1; a weak D match, TRBD1 (6 bases). This CDR3 comprises 14 residues. The V gene lost 4 bases and the J gene lost 8 bases, with 15 bases spanning the gap. Germline CDR1 and CDR2: SGHVS and FNYEAQ. CDR3 sequence (DNA): TGTGCCAGCAGCTCCGAGCCAGAGGGGGATGAGCAGTTCTTC. Translated: CASSSEPEGDEQFF.

The genes are TRBV5-1 and TRBJ2-6, with D tentatively TRBD1 (6 bases). V was pared by 3 bases and J by 0 bases, with 16 bases between. This CDR3 region has 18 residues. Germline assignment: CDR1 SGHRS and CDR2 YFSETQ. The CDR3 loop reads CASSWKTGTSSGANVLTF. The CDR3 DNA sequence: TGCGCCAGCAGCTGGAAGACAGGTACCTCCTCTGGGGCCAACGTCCTGACTTTC.

The chain is built from TRBV5-6 and TRBJ2-5; weak D call: TRBD2 (6 bases). Germline V lookup: CDR1 SGHDT, CDR2 YYEEEE. V was shortened by 7 bases and J by 5 bases, with 15 bases between the two germline ends. This CDR3 spans 13 amino acids. In DNA, the CDR3 is TGTGCCAGCCAACGGGGGTTGGAGGAGACCCAGTACTTC. This gives the protein CASQRGLEETQYF.

This clonotype was seen a single time. The V gene is TRBV24-1, the J gene TRBJ2-1; unclear D gene. Germline V gives CDR1 KGHDR, CDR2 SFDVKD. The CDR3 runs to 16 residues. The V end was cut by 4 bases, the J end by 0 bases, with 12 bases between. The CDR3: CATSERQLSSYNEQFF. CDR3 sequence (DNA): TGTGCCACCAGTGAGCGCCAGCTGAGCTCCTACAATGAGCAGTTCTTC.

V and J are TRBV12-3 or TRBV12-4 and TRBJ2-3, with D uncertain. The CDR3 is made up of 12 amino acids. The V end was cut by 6 bases, the J end by 9 bases, with 13 bases between. This CDR3 is CASRATESTQYF. Written as DNA, the CDR3 is TGTGCCAGCAGGGCTACAGAGTCCACGCAGTATTTT.